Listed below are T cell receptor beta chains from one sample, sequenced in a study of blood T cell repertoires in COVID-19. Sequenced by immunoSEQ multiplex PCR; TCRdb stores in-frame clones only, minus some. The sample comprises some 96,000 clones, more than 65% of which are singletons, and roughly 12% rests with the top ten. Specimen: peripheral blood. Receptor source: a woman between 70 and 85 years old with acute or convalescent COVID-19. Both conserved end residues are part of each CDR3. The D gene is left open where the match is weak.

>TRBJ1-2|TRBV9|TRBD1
CASSGAGTAHYGYTF
TGTGCCAGCAGCGGAGCCGGGACAGCGCACTATGGCTACACCTTC
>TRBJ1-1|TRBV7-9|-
CASSLLSDTEAFF
TGTGCCAGCAGCCTTTTGAGTGACACTGAAGCTTTCTTT
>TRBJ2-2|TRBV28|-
CAGGSNTGELFF
TGTGCCGGGGGGTCTAACACCGGGGAGCTGTTTTTT
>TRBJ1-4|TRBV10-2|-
CASSESVINEKLFF
TGCGCCAGCAGTGAATCGGTGATTAATGAAAAACTGTTTTTT
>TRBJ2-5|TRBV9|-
CASSVGGAGGAETQYF
TGTGCCAGCAGCGTAGGCGGGGCAGGGGGTGCAGAGACCCAGTACTTC
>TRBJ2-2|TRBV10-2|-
CASRDARGGTGELFF
TGCGCCAGCAGAGACGCACGGGGTGGCACCGGGGAGCTGTTTTTT
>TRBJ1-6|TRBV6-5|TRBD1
CASSYGTGPNSPLHF
TGTGCCAGCAGTTACGGGACAGGGCCTAATTCACCCCTCCACTTT
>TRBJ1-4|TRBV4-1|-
CASSQTDTATNEKLFF
TGCGCCAGCAGCCAGACGGACACCGCAACTAATGAAAAACTGTTTTTT
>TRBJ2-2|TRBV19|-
CASKAGTIETGELFF
TGTGCCAGTAAGGCAGGGACAATCGAGACCGGGGAGCTGTTTTTT
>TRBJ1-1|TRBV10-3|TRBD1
CAIREDRGLGTEAFF
TGTGCCATCAGGGAGGACAGGGGGCTTGGCACTGAAGCTTTCTTT